These 29 T cell receptor beta chains originate from one sample sequenced in a study of blood T cell repertoires in COVID-19. Only in-frame clones appear in the TCRdb table, and some are missing; sequencing was by immunoSEQ multiplex PCR. The repertoire holds about 270,000 clones, with under 90% as singletons. The specimen sequenced was peripheral blood. The receptors originated from a woman under 30 with acute or convalescent COVID-19.

The chain employs TRBV30 and TRBJ1-4, with a tentative D call TRBD1 (5 bases). V lost 3 bases to trimming and J lost 0 bases, with 17 bases between them. Looked up from germline, CDR1 is GTSNPN and CDR2 is SVGIG (reference sequence). This CDR3 spans 17 amino acids. The CDR3 loop reads CAWSRISRGTTNEKLFF. In DNA form, the CDR3 reads TGTGCCTGGAGCCGTATCAGTCGGGGGACAACTAATGAAAAACTGTTTTTT. The complete variable domain, with remaining parts taken from reference TRBV30 and TRBJ1-4, reads SQTIHQWPATLVQPVGSPLSLECTVEGTSNPNLYWYRQAAGRGLQLLFYSVGIGQISSEVPQNLSASRPQDRQFILSSKKLLLSDSGFYLCAWSRISRGTTNEKLFFGSGTQLSVL.

This rearrangement joins TRBV18 to TRBJ2-2, with 13 bases identical to TRBD2. V shed 1 base and J 7 bases; nucleotides not matched to a gene: 3. Germline V gene data show CDR1 as KGHSH and CDR2 as LQKENI. The CDR3 has 16 amino acids. The CDR3 loop is CASSPRLAGGGGELFF. The CDR3 region has the DNA TGTGCCAGCTCACCACGACTAGCGGGAGGCGGCGGGGAGCTGTTTTTT.

The V and J genes are TRBV5-1 and TRBJ2-1; D is uncertain. Germline V gene lookup returns CDR1 SGHRS and CDR2 YFSETQ. Trimming stripped 3 bases from V and 5 bases from J, with 12 bases between. This CDR3 is 14 amino acids long. Written as DNA, the CDR3 is TGCGCCAGCAGCTCCCTTAGAACTAACAATGAGCAGTTCTTC. It translates to CASSSLRTNNEQFF.

The V call is TRBV15, the J call TRBJ1-4; TRBD1 matches 9 bases. Germline CDR1 LNHNV, CDR2 YYDKDF (reference sequence). Trimming removed 3 bases from V and 2 bases from J; junction bases left unmatched: 7. This CDR3 region has 17 residues. CDR3 in DNA: TGTGCCACCAGCAGGGGCGACAGGGGGTCGACTAATGAAAAACTGTTTTTT. Residues: CATSRGDRGSTNEKLFF.

This chain links TRBV7-6 with TRBJ2-1; a weak D match, TRBD2 (6 bases). V gave up 1 base and J gave up 8 bases, with 18 bases separating them. This CDR3 has 16 amino acids. Germline CDR1 is SGHVS and CDR2 is FNYEAQ. CDR3 protein: CASSLGVGGKWDEQFF. CDR3 DNA: TGTGCCAGCAGCTTAGGCGTCGGCGGGAAGTGGGATGAGCAGTTCTTC.

The DNA for the CDR3 is TGTGCCAGTAGCCTCACGGAGGGGCAGGGGAACACTGAAGCTTTCTTT. This translates into CASSLTEGQGNTEAFF. The chain combines TRBV19 with TRBJ1-1; possibly TRBD1 for D (5 bases). Germline V gene data show CDR1 as LNHDA and CDR2 as SQIVND (reference sequence). The CDR3 is made up of 16 amino acids. Trimming shortened V by 6 bases and J by 1 base, and 18 bases separated the two germline ends.

In its sample, this clone was seen once. The chain recombines TRBV29-1 with TRBJ2-1, with 8 bases matching TRBD2. CDR1 is SQVTM and CDR2 is ANQGSEA in the germline V gene. J was trimmed by 4 bases and V by 7 bases; bases with no gene match: 12. This CDR3 spans 15 amino acids. In nucleotides, the CDR3 is TGCAGCGGCGGTAGCGGGGCCAGCATGTACAATGAGCAGTTCTTC. Protein sequence: CSGGSGASMYNEQFF.

This chain uses TRBV12-3 or TRBV12-4 with TRBJ2-3; D ambiguous. V was trimmed by 8 bases and J by 4 bases, leaving 13 bases between them. This CDR3 is built from 13 residues. For the CDR3, the DNA is TGTGCCAGCGCCCCGCAAGCATCAGATACGCAGTATTTT. It yields the protein CASAPQASDTQYF.

J is TRBJ2-7 and V is TRBV27, with 7 bases aligning to TRBD2. Per the germline V gene, CDR1 is MNHEY and CDR2 is SMNVEV (reference sequence). With V trimmed by 3 bases and J by 3 bases, 11 bases remained unmatched. The CDR3 spans 16 residues. The CDR3 DNA follows: TGTGCCAGCAGTTTCTCCCCCGTATCTAGCGGCTACGAGCAGTACTTC. It is translated as CASSFSPVSSGYEQYF.

The chain carries TRBV25-1 and TRBJ2-5; TRBD2 agrees at 7 bases. Germline values: CDR1 MGHDK, CDR2 SYGVNS. This CDR3 is 17 amino acids long. The trim removed 0 bases at V and 1 base at J, leaving 8 bases unmatched. In nucleotides, the CDR3 is TGTGCCAGCAGTGAATATTGGGGGAGGGATTTCCAAGAGACCCAGTACTTC. Amino acid sequence: CASSEYWGRDFQETQYF.

V usage is TRBV27 and J usage is TRBJ2-2; 14 nucleotides agree with TRBD2. The trim removed 8 bases at V and 5 bases at J, leaving 4 bases unmatched. Germline V gives CDR1 MNHEY, CDR2 SMNVEV (reference sequence). The CDR3 is 15 residues long. CDR3 in amino acids: CASGTSGRNTGELFF. The CDR3 DNA reads as TGTGCCAGCGGGACTAGCGGGAGAAATACCGGGGAGCTGTTTTTT.

The chain employs TRBV9 and TRBJ2-1; tentative D call: TRBD2 (5 bases). The germline V and J ends were trimmed by 4 bases and 0 bases, with 11 bases remaining between them. The CDR3 covers 15 residues. Per the germline V gene, CDR1 is SGDLS and CDR2 is YYNGEE. For the CDR3, the DNA is TGTGCCAGCAGCCCGTTTGCGGGCTCCTACAATGAGCAGTTCTTC. Translated, it gives CASSPFAGSYNEQFF.

This chain uses TRBV19 with TRBJ2-1, with TRBD2 identical over 7 bases. Germline values: CDR1 LNHDA, CDR2 SQIVND (reference sequence). This CDR3 spans 13 amino acids. J gave up 5 bases and V 3 bases, and 1 base lay outside the gene matches. In DNA, the CDR3 is TGTGCCAGTAGTATGGGACTAAACAATGAGCAGTTCTTC. Its translation: CASSMGLNNEQFF.

The chain carries TRBV12-3 or TRBV12-4 and TRBJ1-6; D gene uncertain. The germline V and J ends were trimmed by 8 bases and 11 bases, with 13 bases remaining between them. The CDR3 has 12 residues. In DNA, the CDR3 is TGTGCCAGCTCCAGATCGGGAACACCCCTCCACTTT. Translating it yields CASSRSGTPLHF.

V usage is TRBV15 and J usage is TRBJ2-7; perhaps TRBD2 as D (5 bases). Germline V gives CDR1 LNHNV, CDR2 YYDKDF (reference sequence). V was shortened by 0 bases and J by 2 bases, with 17 bases between the two germline ends. The CDR3 is 17 residues long. The CDR3 nucleotides read TGTGCCACCAGCAGAGATCGGTGGCAGGAGGAAACCTACGAGCAGTACTTC. Translated, it gives CATSRDRWQEETYEQYF. Supplemented by reference TRBV15 and TRBJ2-7, the full variable domain reads DAMVIQNPRYQVTQFGKPVTLSCSQTLNHNVMYWYQQKSSQAPKLLFHYYDKDFNNEADTPDNFQSRRPNTSFCFLDIRSPGLGDTAMYLCATSRDRWQEETYEQYFGPGTRLTVT.

The rearrangement joins TRBV5-8 to TRBJ1-4, with D uncertain. Germline assignment: CDR1 SGHTS and CDR2 YDEGEE. This CDR3 is 16 amino acids long. Trimming cost V 0 bases and J 1 base, with 10 bases left between them. CDR3 sequence reads: CASSLEGRLTNEKLFF. DNA for the CDR3: TGTGCCAGCAGCTTGGAAGGGAGGTTAACTAATGAAAAACTGTTTTTT.

J is TRBJ1-5 and V is TRBV2; tentative D call: TRBD1 (6 bases). Trimming stripped 2 bases from V and 7 bases from J, with 24 bases between. The germline CDR1 and CDR2 sequences are SNHLY and FYNNEI. CDR3 length: 18 residues. The DNA of the CDR3 is TGTGCCAGCAGTGAAACCTGGGGGCAGTCCGGGGCGGAACAGCCCCAGCATTTT. Its translation is CASSETWGQSGAEQPQHF. Full variable domain (rest looked up from reference TRBV2 and TRBJ1-5): EPEVTQTPSHQVTQMGQEVILRCVPISNHLYFYWYRQILGQKVEFLVSFYNNEISEKSEIFDDQFSVERPDGSNFTLKIRSTKLEDSAMYFCASSETWGQSGAEQPQHFGDGTRLSIL.

The gene calls are TRBV9 and TRBJ2-1; 15 bases match TRBD2. V was pared by 0 bases and J by 7 bases, with 5 bases of the junction left unmatched. Germline V lookup: CDR1 SGDLS, CDR2 YYNGEE. The CDR3 is 17 residues long. In DNA, the CDR3 is TGTGCCAGCAGCGTAGAAGCGGGGACTAGCGGGAGGAATGAGCAGTTCTTC. Its protein is CASSVEAGTSGRNEQFF. The variable domain in full, with the rest retrieved from reference TRBV9 and TRBJ2-1, is DSGVTQTPKHLITATGQRVTLRCSPRSGDLSVYWYQQSLDQGLQFLIQYYNGEERAKGNILERFSAQQFPDLHSELNLSSLELGDSALYFCASSVEAGTSGRNEQFFGPGTRLTVL.

This clone was counted once. Other DNA sequences in this sample translate to the same CDR3. J is TRBJ2-7 and V is TRBV5-1; TRBD2 aligns across 9 bases. Per germline, CDR1 SGHRS and CDR2 YFSETQ. CDR3 size: 15 residues. V was pared by 4 bases and J by 2 bases, with 7 bases of the junction left unmatched. The CDR3 nucleotides read TGCGCCAGCAGCCTTGGACTAGCGCCCACCTACGAGCAGTACTTC. Translated: CASSLGLAPTYEQYF.

J is TRBJ2-1 and V is TRBV3-1 (or the pseudogene TRBV3-2), with D perhaps matching TRBD2 (5 bases). The germline V gene has CDR1 LGHDT and CDR2 YNNKEL (reference sequence). CDR3 length equals 15 residues. V was cut by 0 bases and J by 3 bases, with 9 bases left in between. CDR3 amino acids: CASSQERADYNEQFF. The DNA of the CDR3 is TGTGCCAGCAGCCAAGAGCGGGCCGACTACAATGAGCAGTTCTTC.

The gene calls are TRBV12-5 and TRBJ2-7, with TRBD1 matching over 11 bases. The V and J ends lost 5 bases and 5 bases, in that order; junction bases with no gene match: 2. CDR3 size: 13 residues. Germline assignment: CDR1 LGHNT and CDR2 FRNRAP. CDR3 nucleotides: TGTGCTAGTGGTGGACAGGGGGCCAACGAGCAGTACTTC. Encoded protein: CASGGQGANEQYF.

Concerning this clone itself: Other DNA sequences in the same sample also yield this CDR3. The chain couples TRBV6-5 to TRBJ1-1; 8 bases map to TRBD1. The length of the CDR3 is 15 residues. With V trimmed by 0 bases and J by 2 bases, 2 bases remained unmatched. Germline assignment: CDR1 MNHEY and CDR2 SVGAGI. The CDR3 region has the DNA TGTGCCAGCAGTTACTCCGGGACAGGAAACACTGAAGCTTTCTTT. This gives the protein CASSYSGTGNTEAFF.

The rearrangement links TRBV4-3 to TRBJ2-1, with 9 nucleotides matching TRBD2. Germline lookup yields CDR1 LGHNA and CDR2 YSLEER. With V trimmed by 0 bases and J by 7 bases, 10 bases remained unmatched. CDR3 length equals 17 residues. CDR3 nucleotide sequence: TGCGCCAGCAGCCAAGATACGTTCGCGGGAGGGGAGAATGAGCAGTTCTTC. Its translation: CASSQDTFAGGENEQFF.

V is TRBV27 and J is TRBJ2-1; D remains unclear. There are 13 residues in the CDR3. V was clipped by 3 bases and J by 5 bases, with 8 bases between them. Germline-derived CDR1 and CDR2 are MNHEY and SMNVEV (reference sequence). CDR3: CASSFGLNNEQFF. CDR3 sequence (DNA): TGTGCCAGCAGTTTCGGTCTTAACAATGAGCAGTTCTTC.

The chain joins TRBV30 to TRBJ2-7, with a tentative D call TRBD1 (5 bases). V lost 5 bases and J 0 bases, leaving 8 bases between the germline ends. This CDR3 comprises 12 residues. CDR1 and CDR2 (germline): GTSNPN, SVGIG (reference sequence). CDR3 sequence: CAWQGSSYEQYF. Written as DNA, the CDR3 is TGTGCCTGGCAGGGAAGCTCCTACGAGCAGTACTTC. Looking up the rest from reference TRBV30 and TRBJ2-7 gives the full variable domain: SQTIHQWPATLVQPVGSPLSLECTVEGTSNPNLYWYRQAAGRGLQLLFYSVGIGQISSEVPQNLSASRPQDRQFILSSKKLLLSDSGFYLCAWQGSSYEQYFGPGTRLTVT.

This clone occurred once. The rearrangement joins TRBV2 to TRBJ2-1; 9 nucleotides agree with TRBD2. Germline loops: CDR1 SNHLY, CDR2 FYNNEI. The CDR3 loop spans 14 amino acids. Germline trimming cut 5 bases from V and 7 bases from J; bases unmatched to any gene: 6. CDR3 protein: CASSYGTSKNEQFF. Here the CDR3 DNA reads TGTGCCAGCAGTTACGGGACTAGCAAGAATGAGCAGTTCTTC.

The V call is TRBV29-1, the J call TRBJ2-5; 7 bases align to TRBD2. J was trimmed by 6 bases and V by 4 bases; bases with no gene match: 5. The CDR3 loop spans 12 amino acids. Germline CDR1 is SQVTM and CDR2 is ANQGSEA. The CDR3 nucleotides are TGCAGCGTTGTTCTGGGGGGGAAGACCCAGTACTTC. Translating gives CSVVLGGKTQYF.

The rearrangement uses TRBV19 and TRBJ1-3; TRBD1 agrees at 7 bases. This CDR3 contains 12 residues. V was pared by 9 bases and J by 4 bases, with 3 bases of the junction left unmatched. Germline CDR1 LNHDA, CDR2 SQIVND (reference sequence). The CDR3 loop is CASRTGGNTIYF. For the CDR3, the DNA is TGTGCCAGCCGGACAGGAGGAAACACCATATATTTT.

V gene TRBV15 combines with J gene TRBJ2-6; TRBD1 might be the D (5 bases). Trimming took off 0 bases at V and 2 bases at J, with 5 bases between the two ends. From germline, CDR1 is LNHNV and CDR2 YYDKDF (reference sequence). The CDR3 consists of 15 residues. CDR3 nucleotides: TGTGCCACCAGCAGAGACAGGGCTGGGGCCAACGTCCTGACTTTC. This codes for CATSRDRAGANVLTF.